The 2 T cell receptor beta chains below come from one sample, sequenced in a study of blood T cell repertoires in COVID-19 (dated by TCRdb to 2019 to 2021). The library was generated by the immunoSEQ multiplex PCR assay. The table comes from immuneACCESS by way of TCRdb, which keeps in-frame sequences with V and J called. Part of the clones is missing from these tables; in studies checked, under half for an unresolved V gene and the rest for unknown reasons. The sample profile shows 200,000 or so clones; roughly nine tenths of them were found once. The top ten constitute about 1.8% of the sample. Input material: peripheral blood. These receptors were obtained from a man between 65 and 80 years old with acute or convalescent COVID-19.

The chain joins TRBV12-3 or TRBV12-4 to TRBJ2-1; D might be TRBD2 (7 bases). The ends were cut back, 3 bases at V and 9 bases at J, with 12 bases in the middle. The CDR3 has 13 amino acids. The CDR3 region is CASSFGGRSEQFF. The CDR3 nucleotides are TGTGCCAGCAGTTTCGGGGGGCGGAGTGAGCAGTTCTTC.

The chain uses TRBV20-1 and TRBJ1-2; D call uncertain. CDR3 length: 14 residues. Trimming took 3 bases from V and 8 from J, leaving 19 bases between them. The germline gives CDR1 DFQATT, CDR2 SNEGSKA (reference sequence). CDR3 nucleotide sequence: TGCAGTGCTAGTCGAACAGCAAGCACGGGAGGCTACACCTTC. Its protein is CSASRTASTGGYTF.